This T cell receptor beta chain was sequenced in a study of blood T cell repertoires in COVID-19. Study context: The analysed material was cDNA or gDNA that came from T cells, B-cell-depleted T cells, or PBMCs.

The V gene's germline CDR1 is LNHDA and CDR2 SQIVND (reference sequence). The CDR3 has 14 residues. J gave up 0 bases and V 4 bases, and 1 base lay outside the gene matches. Profiling relied on immunoSEQ multiplex PCR, and the TCRdb table lists in-frame clones only, not all of them. The table has 100,000 or so clones, approximately 82% seen once. The source material was peripheral blood. The sequence was obtained from a woman older than 75 with acute or convalescent COVID-19. The chain recombines TRBV19 with TRBJ2-3; 7 bases are a match to TRBD1. Here the CDR3 DNA reads TGTGCCAGTAGTAGACAGGGAAGCACAGATACGCAGTATTTT. Protein product: CASSRQGSTDTQYF.